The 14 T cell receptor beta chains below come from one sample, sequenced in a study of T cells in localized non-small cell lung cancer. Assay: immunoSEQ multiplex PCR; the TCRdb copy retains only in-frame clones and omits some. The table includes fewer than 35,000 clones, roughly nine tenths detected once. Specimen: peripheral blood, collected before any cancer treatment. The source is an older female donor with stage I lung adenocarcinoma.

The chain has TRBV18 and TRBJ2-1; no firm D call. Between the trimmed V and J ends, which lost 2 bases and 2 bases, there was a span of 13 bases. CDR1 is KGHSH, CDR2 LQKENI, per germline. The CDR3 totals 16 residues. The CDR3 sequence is CASSPDGSRAYNEQFF. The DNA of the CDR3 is TGTGCCAGCTCACCAGACGGCAGTCGGGCCTACAATGAGCAGTTCTTC.

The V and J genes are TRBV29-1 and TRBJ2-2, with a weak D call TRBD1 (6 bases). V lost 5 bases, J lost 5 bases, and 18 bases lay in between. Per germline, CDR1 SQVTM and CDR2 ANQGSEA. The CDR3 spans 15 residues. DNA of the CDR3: TGCAGCGTTAAACTACCAGGGGTAGGGACCGGGGAGCTGTTTTTT. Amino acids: CSVKLPGVGTGELFF.

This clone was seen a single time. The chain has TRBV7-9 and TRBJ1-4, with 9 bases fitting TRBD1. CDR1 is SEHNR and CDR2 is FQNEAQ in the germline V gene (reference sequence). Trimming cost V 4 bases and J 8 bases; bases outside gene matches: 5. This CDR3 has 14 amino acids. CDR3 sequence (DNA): TGTGCCAGCAGCTCGGGACAGGGACCCGAAAAACTGTTTTTT. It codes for CASSSGQGPEKLFF.

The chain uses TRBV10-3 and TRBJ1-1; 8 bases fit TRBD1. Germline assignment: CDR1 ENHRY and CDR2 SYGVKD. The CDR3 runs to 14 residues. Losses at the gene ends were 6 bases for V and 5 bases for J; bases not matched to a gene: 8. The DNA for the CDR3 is TGTGCCATCAGCCCTGCCACAGGGGGAACTGAAGCTTTCTTT. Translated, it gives CAISPATGGTEAFF.

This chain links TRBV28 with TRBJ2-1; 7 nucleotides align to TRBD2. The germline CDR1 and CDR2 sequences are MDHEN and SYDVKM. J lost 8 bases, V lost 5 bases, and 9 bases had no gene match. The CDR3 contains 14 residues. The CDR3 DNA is TGTGCCAGCAGTCCCTCGGGCCGGGGGGATGAGCAGTTCTTC. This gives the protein CASSPSGRGDEQFF.

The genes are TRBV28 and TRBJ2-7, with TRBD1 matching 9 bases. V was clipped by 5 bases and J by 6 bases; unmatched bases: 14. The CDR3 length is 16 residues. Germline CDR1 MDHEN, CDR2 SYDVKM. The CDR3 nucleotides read TGTGCCAGCAGTACACCTACAGGGGGCACGGGGTCCGAGCAGTACTTC. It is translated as CASSTPTGGTGSEQYF.

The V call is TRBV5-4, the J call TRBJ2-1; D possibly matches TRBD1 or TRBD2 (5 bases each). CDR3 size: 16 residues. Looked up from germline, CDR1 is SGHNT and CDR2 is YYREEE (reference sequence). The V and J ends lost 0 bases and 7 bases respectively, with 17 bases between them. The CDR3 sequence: CASSLAGSGWGNEQFF. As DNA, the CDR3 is TGTGCCAGCAGCTTGGCAGGGTCGGGATGGGGTAATGAGCAGTTCTTC.

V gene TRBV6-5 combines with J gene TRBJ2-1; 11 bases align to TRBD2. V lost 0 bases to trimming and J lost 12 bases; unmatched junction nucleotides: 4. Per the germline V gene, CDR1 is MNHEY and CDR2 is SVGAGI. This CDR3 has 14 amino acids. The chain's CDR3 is CASSYSGLAGGQFF. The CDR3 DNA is TGTGCCAGCAGTTACTCGGGGCTAGCGGGAGGGCAGTTCTTC.

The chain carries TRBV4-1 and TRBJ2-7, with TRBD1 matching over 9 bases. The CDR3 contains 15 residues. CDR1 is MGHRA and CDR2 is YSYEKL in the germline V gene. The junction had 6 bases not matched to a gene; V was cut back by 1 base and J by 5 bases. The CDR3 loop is CASSQAGTGTNEQYF. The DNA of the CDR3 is TGCGCCAGCAGCCAAGCTGGGACAGGGACCAACGAGCAGTACTTC.

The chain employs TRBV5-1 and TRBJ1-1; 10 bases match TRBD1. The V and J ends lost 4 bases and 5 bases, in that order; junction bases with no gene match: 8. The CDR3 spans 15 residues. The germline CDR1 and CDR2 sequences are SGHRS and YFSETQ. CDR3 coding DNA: TGCGCCAGCAGCGAGGGATGGGACAGGGGAACTGAAGCTTTCTTT. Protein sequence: CASSEGWDRGTEAFF.

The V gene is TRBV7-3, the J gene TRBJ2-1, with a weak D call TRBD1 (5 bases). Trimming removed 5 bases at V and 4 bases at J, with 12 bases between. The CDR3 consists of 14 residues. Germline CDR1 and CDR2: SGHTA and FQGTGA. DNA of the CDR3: TGTGCCAGCAGCCCCTCCACAGGTTACAATGAGCAGTTCTTC. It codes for CASSPSTGYNEQFF. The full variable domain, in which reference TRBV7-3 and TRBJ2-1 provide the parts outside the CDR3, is GAGVSQTPSNKVTEKGKYVELRCDPISGHTALYWYRQSLGQGPEFLIYFQGTGAADDSGLPNDRFFAVRPEGSVSTLKIQRTERGDSAVYLCASSPSTGYNEQFFGPGTRLTVL.

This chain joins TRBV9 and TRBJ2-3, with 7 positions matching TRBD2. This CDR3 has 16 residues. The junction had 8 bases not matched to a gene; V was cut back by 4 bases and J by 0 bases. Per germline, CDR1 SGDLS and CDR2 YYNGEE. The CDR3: CASSTLSSGSTDTQYF. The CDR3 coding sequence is TGTGCCAGCAGCACCTTATCTAGCGGAAGCACAGATACGCAGTATTTT.

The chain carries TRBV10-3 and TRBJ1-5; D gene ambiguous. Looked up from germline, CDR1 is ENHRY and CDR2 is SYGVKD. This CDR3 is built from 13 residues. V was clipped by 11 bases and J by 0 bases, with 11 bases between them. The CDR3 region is CASREYSNQPQHF. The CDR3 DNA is TGTGCCTCCCGGGAGTATAGCAATCAGCCCCAGCATTTT.

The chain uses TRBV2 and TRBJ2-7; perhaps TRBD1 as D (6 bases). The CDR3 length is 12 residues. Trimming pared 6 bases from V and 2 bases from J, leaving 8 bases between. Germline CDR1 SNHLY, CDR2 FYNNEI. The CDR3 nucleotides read TGTGCCAGCAGAGGGGACACCTACGAGCAGTACTTC. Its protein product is CASRGDTYEQYF. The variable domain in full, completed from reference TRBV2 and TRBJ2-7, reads EPEVTQTPSHQVTQMGQEVILRCVPISNHLYFYWYRQILGQKVEFLVSFYNNEISEKSEIFDDQFSVERPDGSNFTLKIRSTKLEDSAMYFCASRGDTYEQYFGPGTRLTVT.